The rows below give T cell receptor beta chains drawn from one sample of a study of neoadjuvant anti-PD-1 for oral cavity cancer. Some clones are missing from TCRdb's copy, which holds only in-frame ones; the method was immunoSEQ multiplex PCR. The sample contains 15,000 or so clones, about 70% of which appear only once. Sequenced material: PBMCs, taken before nivolumab (anti-PD-1) treatment. These receptors came from a person aged 40-85 years with oral cavity squamous cell carcinoma. The CDR3 runs from the conserved cysteine through the conserved F or W. The D gene is left open where the match is weak. The size entry is marked missing in some rows and otherwise reads once, few, many or a size class.

-	-	TRBV30	TRBJ2-1	CAWTKSPGLPYNEQFF	TGTGCCTGGACCAAATCTCCGGGACTCCCTTACAATGAGCAGTTCTTC
-	once	TRBV11-2	TRBJ1-2	CASSLGGYYGYTF	TGTGCCAGCAGCTTGGGGGGGTACTATGGCTACACCTTC
TRBD2	few	TRBV5-1	TRBJ2-1	CASSLQIAGEGEQFF	TGCGCCAGCAGTCTTCAAATAGCGGGAGAGGGTGAGCAGTTCTTC
-	-	TRBV6-1	TRBJ2-1	CASKVAEYNEQFF	TGTGCCAGCAAGGTGGCAGAATACAATGAGCAGTTCTTC
-	once	TRBV27	TRBJ2-1	CASRTGYNEQFF	TGTGCCAGCAGAACAGGCTACAATGAGCAGTTCTTC
-	-	TRBV10-1	TRBJ2-2	CASRPGFTTGELFF	TGCGCCAGCAGACCGGGGTTTACCACCGGGGAGCTGTTTTTT
-	few	TRBV10-1	TRBJ2-7	CASRARGGGEQYF	TGCGCCAGCAGAGCCAGAGGGGGGGGAGAGCAGTACTTC
-	once	TRBV5-1	TRBJ1-3	CASSLGDSGNTIYF	TGCGCCAGCAGCTTGGGGGACTCTGGAAACACCATATATTTT
-	-	TRBV27	TRBJ1-6	CASMVLGAGEAPLHF	TGTGCCAGCATGGTATTAGGGGCAGGGGAAGCACCCCTCCACTTT
-	few	TRBV6-5	TRBJ1-5	CASSYSRGNQPQHF	TGTGCCAGCAGTTACTCGAGGGGCAATCAGCCCCAGCATTTT
-	-	TRBV28	TRBJ1-5	CASSVSGQGRGAQHF	TGTGCCAGCAGTGTCTCTGGGCAGGGACGAGGGGCCCAGCATTTT
-	-	TRBV4-1	TRBJ1-6	CASSQGLWPLHF	TGCGCCAGCAGCCAAGGACTTTGGCCCCTCCACTTT
-	-	TRBV5-4	TRBJ2-7	CASSLGPGDEQYF	TGTGCCAGCAGCTTAGGCCCGGGTGACGAGCAGTACTTC
-	once	TRBV18	TRBJ2-2	CASSPPRGGRGELFF	TGTGCCAGCTCACCCCCGAGGGGGGGGCGTGGGGAGCTGTTTTTT
-	-	TRBV4-1	TRBJ2-7	CASSQGWRGYEQYF	TGCGCCAGCAGCCAAGGTTGGAGGGGGTACGAGCAGTACTTC
-	once	TRBV7-8	TRBJ2-3	CASSFTGVFTDTQYF	TGTGCCAGCAGCTTTACGGGAGTCTTCACAGATACGCAGTATTTT
-	-	TRBV2	TRBJ2-2	CASSDNRVGTGELFF	TGTGCCAGCAGTGATAACAGGGTGGGGACCGGGGAGCTGTTTTTT
TRBD1	-	TRBV5-1	TRBJ2-1	CASSLALDRLNEQFF	TGCGCCAGCAGCTTGGCCCTGGACAGGCTTAATGAGCAGTTCTTC
TRBD2	-	TRBV7-9	TRBJ2-3	CASGRGASTDTQYF	TGTGCCAGCGGGCGGGGGGCTAGCACAGATACGCAGTATTTT